The 10 T cell receptor beta chains in this list originate from one sample, sequenced in a study of shared clonotypes between healthy human individuals. Repertoires were generated with immunoSEQ multiplex PCR, while TCRdb's copy carries only in-frame clones and drops some. The data contain roughly 2.4 million clones, approximately 96% of them singletons. Sequenced: naive CD4+ T cells sorted from blood. Subset specified: CD45RA+ positively selected. These receptors were obtained from a man younger than 30 in good health.

A remark on this clone: The same CDR3 also results from other DNA sequences found in this sample. This chain uses TRBV5-1 with TRBJ1-6, with TRBD1 matching 10 bases. The CDR3 is made up of 14 amino acids. Looked up from germline, CDR1 is SGHRS and CDR2 is YFSETQ. V lost 5 bases and J lost 10; bases outside the gene matches: 6. Here the CDR3 DNA reads TGCGCCAGCAGGGCCGGGACAGGGGACTCACCCCTCCACTTT. It codes for CASRAGTGDSPLHF. The entire variable domain, with the rest obtained from reference TRBV5-1 and TRBJ1-6, is as follows: KAGVTQTPRYLIKTRGQQVTLSCSPISGHRSVSWYQQTPGQGLQFLFEYFSETQRNKGNFPGRFSGRQFSNSRSEMNVSTLELGDSALYLCASRAGTGDSPLHFGNGTRLTVT.

The gene calls are TRBV19 and TRBJ2-5; a possible D gene is TRBD1 (6 bases). This CDR3 has 14 amino acids. Trimming shortened V by 1 base and J by 5 bases, and 11 bases separated the two germline ends. CDR1 and CDR2 from the germline V gene are LNHDA and SQIVND (reference sequence). The CDR3 DNA follows: TGTGCCAGTAGTATAGGGAAAGGACAGGAGACCCAGTACTTC. Translating gives CASSIGKGQETQYF.

The rearrangement links TRBV5-8 to TRBJ2-1; TRBD1 might be the D (5 bases). CDR1 is SGHTS, CDR2 YDEGEE, per germline. Trimming stripped 2 bases from V and 5 bases from J, with 14 bases between. This CDR3 comprises 15 residues. The CDR3 DNA follows: TGTGCCAGCAGCTTTAGGGGAATTAAGAACAATGAGCAGTTCTTC. Amino acid sequence: CASSFRGIKNNEQFF.

CDR3 sequence reads: CASSLGAGENTEAFF. CDR3 coding DNA: TGTGCCAGCAGCTTAGGGGCAGGGGAGAACACTGAAGCTTTCTTT. The rearrangement links TRBV11-2 to TRBJ1-1, with D possibly being TRBD1 (6 bases). CDR3 size: 15 residues. Germline CDR1 SGHAT, CDR2 FQNNGV. V was clipped by 1 base and J by 1 base, with 10 bases between them. Drawing the rest from reference TRBV11-2 and TRBJ1-1, the complete variable domain is EAGVAQSPRYKIIEKRQSVAFWCNPISGHATLYWYQQILGQGPKLLIQFQNNGVVDDSQLPKDRFSAERLKGVDSTLKIQPAKLEDSAVYLCASSLGAGENTEAFFGQGTRLTVV.

This clone occurred once. This chain connects TRBV9 to TRBJ1-1; D is possibly TRBD1 (5 bases). CDR1 SGDLS and CDR2 YYNGEE come from the germline V gene. Trimming pared 4 bases from V and 1 base from J, leaving 11 bases between. The CDR3 runs 14 residues. CDR3 protein: CASSLGPPNTEAFF. CDR3 nucleotides: TGTGCCAGCAGCCTGGGACCTCCGAACACTGAAGCTTTCTTT.

This clone was found once. The chain joins TRBV10-3 to TRBJ2-7, with D possibly being TRBD1 (6 bases). This CDR3 has 13 amino acids. Germline V gene sequence: CDR1 ENHRY, CDR2 SYGVKD. The V end lost 8 bases, the J end lost 7 bases, and 18 bases lay between the germline ends. The CDR3 DNA follows: TGTGCCATCGCCGGTACAGGGTCTCTGGAGCAGTACTTC. It codes for CAIAGTGSLEQYF.

This chain connects TRBV19 to TRBJ1-2; 9 nucleotides line up with TRBD1. Germline CDR1 LNHDA, CDR2 SQIVND (reference sequence). V lost 11 bases to trimming and J lost 5 bases; unmatched junction nucleotides: 9. This CDR3 comprises 13 residues. CDR3 sequence reads: CAVGTGTDYGYTF. The CDR3 bases are TGTGCCGTAGGGACAGGGACCGATTATGGCTACACCTTC.

The rearrangement joins TRBV4-2 to TRBJ2-3, with no clear D. V lost 0 bases to trimming and J lost 4 bases, with 14 bases between them. The length of the CDR3 is 16 residues. Germline assignment: CDR1 LGHNA and CDR2 YNFKEQ. This CDR3 reads CASSQEALTWADTQYF. CDR3 in DNA: TGTGCCAGCAGCCAAGAGGCGCTAACCTGGGCAGATACGCAGTATTTT.

This chain joins TRBV6-5 and TRBJ1-4; the match to TRBD1 covers 9 bases. The CDR3 is 14 residues long. Germline loops: CDR1 MNHEY, CDR2 SVGAGI. V was clipped by 6 bases and J by 4 bases; unmatched bases: 3. CDR3 nucleotide sequence: TGTGCCAGCAGAAACAGGGGGCTTAATGAAAAACTGTTTTTT. Translating it yields CASRNRGLNEKLFF.

The rearrangement links TRBV19 to TRBJ2-2; D is possibly TRBD2 (6 bases). Germline V gene sequence: CDR1 LNHDA, CDR2 SQIVND (reference sequence). V lost 6 bases and J 2 bases, leaving 13 bases between the germline ends. The CDR3 covers 15 residues. Here the CDR3 DNA reads TGTGCCAGTAGAACCGGGACTGGAAACACCGGGGAGCTGTTTTTT. Its translation is CASRTGTGNTGELFF. The whole variable domain, filled in from reference TRBV19 and TRBJ2-2, reads DGGITQSPKYLFRKEGQNVTLSCEQNLNHDAMYWYRQDPGQGLRLIYYSQIVNDFQKGDIAEGYSVSREKKESFPLTVTSAQKNPTAFYLCASRTGTGNTGELFFGEGSRLTVL.